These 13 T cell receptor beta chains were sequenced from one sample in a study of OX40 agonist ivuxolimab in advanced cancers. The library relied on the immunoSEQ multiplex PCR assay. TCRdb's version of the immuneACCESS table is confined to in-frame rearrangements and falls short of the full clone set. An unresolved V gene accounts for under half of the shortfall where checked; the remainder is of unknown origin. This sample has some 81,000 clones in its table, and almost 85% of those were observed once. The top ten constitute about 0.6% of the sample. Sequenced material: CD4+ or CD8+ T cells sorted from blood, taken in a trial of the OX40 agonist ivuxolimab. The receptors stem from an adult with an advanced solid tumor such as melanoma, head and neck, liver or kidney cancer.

Here the CDR3 DNA reads TGCGCCAGCAGGCTAGCGGGGGGTGATGAGCAGTTCTTC. The encoded protein is CASRLAGGDEQFF. The chain carries TRBV10-2 and TRBJ2-1, with 11 bases identical to TRBD2. The V segment lost 6 bases and the J segment 8 bases; nucleotides outside the gene matches: 3. There are 13 residues in the CDR3. CDR1 is WSHSY and CDR2 is SAAADI in the germline V gene.

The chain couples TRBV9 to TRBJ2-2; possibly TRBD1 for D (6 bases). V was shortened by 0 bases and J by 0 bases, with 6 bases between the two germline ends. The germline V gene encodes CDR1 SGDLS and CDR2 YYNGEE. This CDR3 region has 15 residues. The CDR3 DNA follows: TGTGCCAGCAGCGTAGGGACAGCGAACACCGGGGAGCTGTTTTTT. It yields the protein CASSVGTANTGELFF. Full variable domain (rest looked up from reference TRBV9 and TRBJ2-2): DSGVTQTPKHLITATGQRVTLRCSPRSGDLSVYWYQQSLDQGLQFLIQYYNGEERAKGNILERFSAQQFPDLHSELNLSSLELGDSALYFCASSVGTANTGELFFGEGSRLTVL.

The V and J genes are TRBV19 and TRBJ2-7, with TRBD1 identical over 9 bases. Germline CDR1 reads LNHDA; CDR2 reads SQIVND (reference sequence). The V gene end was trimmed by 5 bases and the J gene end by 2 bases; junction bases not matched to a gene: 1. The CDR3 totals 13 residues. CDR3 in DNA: TGTGCCAGTAGTCGGGACAGGGCCTACGAGCAGTACTTC. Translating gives CASSRDRAYEQYF.

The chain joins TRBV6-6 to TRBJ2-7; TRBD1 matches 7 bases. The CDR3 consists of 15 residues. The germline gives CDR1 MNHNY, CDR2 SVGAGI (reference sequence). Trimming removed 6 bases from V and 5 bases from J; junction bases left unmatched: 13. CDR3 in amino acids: CASSSTPTGIHEQYF. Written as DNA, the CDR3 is TGTGCCAGCAGCTCGACCCCGACAGGGATCCACGAGCAGTACTTC.

In DNA form, the CDR3 reads TGTGCCAGCAGCTGGACTAGCGGGGGACTAGAGACCCAGTACTTC. It is translated as CASSWTSGGLETQYF. The chain couples TRBV5-4 to TRBJ2-5, with TRBD2 identical over 13 bases. This CDR3 is 15 amino acids long. Trimming at V came to 3 bases and at J to 4 bases, leaving 3 bases not matched to a gene. Germline V gene data show CDR1 as SGHNT and CDR2 as YYREEE (reference sequence). The whole variable domain, filled in from reference TRBV5-4 and TRBJ2-5, reads ETGVTQSPTHLIKTRGQQVTLRCSSQSGHNTVSWYQQALGQGPQFIFQYYREEENGRGNFPPRFSGLQFPNYSSELNVNALELDDSALYLCASSWTSGGLETQYFGPGTRLLVL.

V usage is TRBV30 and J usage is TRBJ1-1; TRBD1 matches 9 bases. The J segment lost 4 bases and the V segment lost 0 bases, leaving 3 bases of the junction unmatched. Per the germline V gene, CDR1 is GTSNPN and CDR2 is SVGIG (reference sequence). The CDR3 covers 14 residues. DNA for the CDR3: TGTGCCTGGAGTGTGACAGGGGGGGGCACTGAAGCTTTCTTT. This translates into CAWSVTGGGTEAFF.

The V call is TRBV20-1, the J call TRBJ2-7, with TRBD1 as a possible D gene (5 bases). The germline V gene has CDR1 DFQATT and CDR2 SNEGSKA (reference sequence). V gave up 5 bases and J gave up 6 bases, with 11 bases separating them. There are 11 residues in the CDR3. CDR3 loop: CSAAAGPEQYF. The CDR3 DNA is TGCAGTGCTGCCGCAGGGCCCGAGCAGTACTTC.

The CDR3: CASSLGQGQGYTF. CDR3 coding DNA: TGTGCCAGCAGCTTAGGTCAGGGCCAGGGCTACACCTTC. V gene TRBV7-2 combines with J gene TRBJ1-2, with D possibly TRBD1 on 5 matching bases. This CDR3 is built from 13 residues. Trimming shortened V by 1 base and J by 8 bases, and 11 bases separated the two germline ends. From germline, CDR1 is SGHTA and CDR2 FQGNSA.

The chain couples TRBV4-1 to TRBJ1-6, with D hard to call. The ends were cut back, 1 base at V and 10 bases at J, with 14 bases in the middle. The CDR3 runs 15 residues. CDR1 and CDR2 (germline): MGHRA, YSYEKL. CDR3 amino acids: CASSQVSGPGSPLHF. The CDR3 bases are TGCGCCAGCAGCCAAGTGTCAGGCCCGGGGTCACCCCTCCACTTT.

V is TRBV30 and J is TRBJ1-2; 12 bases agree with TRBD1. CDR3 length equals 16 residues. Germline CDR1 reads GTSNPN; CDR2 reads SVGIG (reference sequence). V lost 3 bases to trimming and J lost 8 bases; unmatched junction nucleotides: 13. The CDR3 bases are TGTGCCTGGAGCCGGGACAGGGGGCATTCTACTATAGGCTACACCTTC. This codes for CAWSRDRGHSTIGYTF.

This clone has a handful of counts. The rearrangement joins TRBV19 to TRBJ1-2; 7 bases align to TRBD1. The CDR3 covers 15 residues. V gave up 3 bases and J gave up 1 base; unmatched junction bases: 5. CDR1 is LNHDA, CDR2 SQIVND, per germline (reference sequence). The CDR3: CASSMAGGGNYGYTF. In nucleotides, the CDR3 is TGTGCCAGTAGTATGGCAGGGGGAGGTAACTATGGCTACACCTTC.

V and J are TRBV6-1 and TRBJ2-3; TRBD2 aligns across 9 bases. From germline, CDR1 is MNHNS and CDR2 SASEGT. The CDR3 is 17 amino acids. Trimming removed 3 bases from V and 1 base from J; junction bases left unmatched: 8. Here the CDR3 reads CASSEGPLAGGTDTQYF. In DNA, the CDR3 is TGTGCCAGCAGTGAGGGGCCCTTAGCGGGGGGCACAGATACGCAGTATTTT.

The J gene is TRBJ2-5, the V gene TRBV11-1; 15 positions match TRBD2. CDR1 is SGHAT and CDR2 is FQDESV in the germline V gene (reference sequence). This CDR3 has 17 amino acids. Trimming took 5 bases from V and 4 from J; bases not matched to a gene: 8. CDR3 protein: CASSLGTSGGNGETQYF. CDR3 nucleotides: TGTGCCAGCAGCCTAGGGACTAGCGGGGGGAATGGAGAGACCCAGTACTTC.